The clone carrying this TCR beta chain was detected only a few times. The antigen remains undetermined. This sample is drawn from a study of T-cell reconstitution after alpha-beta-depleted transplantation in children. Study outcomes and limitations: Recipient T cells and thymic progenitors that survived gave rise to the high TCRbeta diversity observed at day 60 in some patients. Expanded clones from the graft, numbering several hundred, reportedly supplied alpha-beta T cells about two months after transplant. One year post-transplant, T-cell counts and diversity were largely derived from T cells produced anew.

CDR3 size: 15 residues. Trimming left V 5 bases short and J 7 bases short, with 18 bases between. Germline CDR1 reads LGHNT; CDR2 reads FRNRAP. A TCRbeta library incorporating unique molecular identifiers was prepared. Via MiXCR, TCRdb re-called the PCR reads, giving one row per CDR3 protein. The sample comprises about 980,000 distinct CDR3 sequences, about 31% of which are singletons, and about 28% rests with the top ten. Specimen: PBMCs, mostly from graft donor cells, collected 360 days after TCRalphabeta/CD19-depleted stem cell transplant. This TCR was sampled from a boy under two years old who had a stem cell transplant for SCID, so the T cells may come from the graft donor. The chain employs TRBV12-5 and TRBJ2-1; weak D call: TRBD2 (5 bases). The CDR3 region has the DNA TGTGCTAGTGGTCCGGGGTCCCCACTAGGGAATGAGCAGTTCTTC. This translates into CASGPGSPLGNEQFF. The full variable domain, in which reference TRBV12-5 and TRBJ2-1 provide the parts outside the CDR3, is DARVTQTPRHKVTEMGQEVTMRCQPILGHNTVFWYRQTMMQGLELLAYFRNRAPLDDSGMPKDRFSAEMPDATLATLKIQPSEPRDSAVYFCASGPGSPLGNEQFFGPGTRLTVL.